The text below deals with one T cell receptor beta chain. Authors' processing steps: Quantification of nucleated cells was approximated via reference gene primer amplification. The repertoire was sequenced with immunoSEQ multiplex PCR; TCRdb's copy has only in-frame clones and lacks some. V and J calls plus clone size are reproduced from that table; the DNA served to infer D and trimming. The sample consists of some 500,000 clones, 85% to 90% of them appearing once. The germline V gene has CDR1 MNHEY and CDR2 SMNVEV (reference sequence). Deletions cut 3 bases from V and 4 bases from J, with 16 bases between. The CDR3 is 15 amino acids. This specimen comes from a study of blood T cell repertoires in COVID-19. Study context: Acute-phase and convalescent COVID-19 samples originated in the United States, Italy and Spain.

Patients of the Seattle cohort, enrolled during active infection, were followed longitudinally. The rearrangement uses TRBV27 and TRBJ2-7; possibly TRBD1 for D (5 bases). Sequencing was done on a sample of peripheral blood. The TCR comes from a woman aged 45 to 65 with COVID-19, enrolled during active disease. The CDR3 sequence is CASSFTTGVYYEQYF. The CDR3 DNA reads as TGTGCCAGCAGTTTTACCACAGGTGTTTATTACGAGCAGTACTTC.